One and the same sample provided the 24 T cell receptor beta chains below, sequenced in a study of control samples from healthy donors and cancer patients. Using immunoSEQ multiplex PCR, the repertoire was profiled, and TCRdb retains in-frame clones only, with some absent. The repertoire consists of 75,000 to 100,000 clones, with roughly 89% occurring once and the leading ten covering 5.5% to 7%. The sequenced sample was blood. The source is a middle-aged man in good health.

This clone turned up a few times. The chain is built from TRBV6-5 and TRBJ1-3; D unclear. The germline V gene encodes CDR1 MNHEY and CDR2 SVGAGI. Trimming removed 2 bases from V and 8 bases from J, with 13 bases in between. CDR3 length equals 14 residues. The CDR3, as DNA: TGTGCCAGCAGTTACGACCCCGCGGAGGACACCATATATTTT. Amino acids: CASSYDPAEDTIYF.

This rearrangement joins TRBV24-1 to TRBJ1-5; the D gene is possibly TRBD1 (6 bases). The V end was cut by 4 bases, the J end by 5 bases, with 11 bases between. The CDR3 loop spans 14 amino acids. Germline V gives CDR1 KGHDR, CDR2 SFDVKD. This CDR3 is CATSEGAGDQPQHF. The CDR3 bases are TGTGCCACCAGTGAAGGGGCAGGGGATCAGCCCCAGCATTTT.

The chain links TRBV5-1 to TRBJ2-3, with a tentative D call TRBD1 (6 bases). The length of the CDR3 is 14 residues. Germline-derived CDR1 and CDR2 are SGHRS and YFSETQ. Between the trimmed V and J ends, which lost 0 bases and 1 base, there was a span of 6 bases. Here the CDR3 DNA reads TGCGCCAGCAGCTTGGGGACAGGCACAGATACGCAGTATTTT. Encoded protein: CASSLGTGTDTQYF.

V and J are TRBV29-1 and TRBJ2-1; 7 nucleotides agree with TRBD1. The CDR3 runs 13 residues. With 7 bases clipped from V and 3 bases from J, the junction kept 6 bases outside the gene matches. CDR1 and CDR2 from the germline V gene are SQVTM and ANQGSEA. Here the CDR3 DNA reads TGCAGCGGTTTCCGGGACAGCTACAATGAGCAGTTCTTC. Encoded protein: CSGFRDSYNEQFF.

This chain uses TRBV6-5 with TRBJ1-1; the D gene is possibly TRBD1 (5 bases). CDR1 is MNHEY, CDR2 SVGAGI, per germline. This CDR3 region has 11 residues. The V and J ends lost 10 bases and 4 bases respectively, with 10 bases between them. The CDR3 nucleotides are TGTGCCACCCAGGGTGTCACTGAAGCTTTCTTT. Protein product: CATQGVTEAFF.

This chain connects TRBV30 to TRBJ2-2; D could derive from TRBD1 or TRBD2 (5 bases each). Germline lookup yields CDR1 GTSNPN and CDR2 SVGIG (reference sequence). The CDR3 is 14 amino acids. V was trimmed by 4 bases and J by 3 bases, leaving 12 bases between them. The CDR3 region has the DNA TGTGCCTGGACCCGGGACGTTGACACCGGGGAGCTGTTTTTT. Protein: CAWTRDVDTGELFF.

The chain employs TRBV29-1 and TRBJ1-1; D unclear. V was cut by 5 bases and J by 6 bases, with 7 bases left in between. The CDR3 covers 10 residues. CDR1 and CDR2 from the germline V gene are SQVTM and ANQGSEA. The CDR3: CSVYSSEAFF. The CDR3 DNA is TGCAGCGTTTACAGCTCTGAAGCTTTCTTT.

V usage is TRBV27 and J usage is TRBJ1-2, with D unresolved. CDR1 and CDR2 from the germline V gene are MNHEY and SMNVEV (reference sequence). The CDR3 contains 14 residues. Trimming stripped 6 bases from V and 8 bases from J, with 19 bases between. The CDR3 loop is CASSILGNPGGYTF. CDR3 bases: TGTGCCAGCAGCATATTAGGTAATCCGGGCGGCTACACCTTC.

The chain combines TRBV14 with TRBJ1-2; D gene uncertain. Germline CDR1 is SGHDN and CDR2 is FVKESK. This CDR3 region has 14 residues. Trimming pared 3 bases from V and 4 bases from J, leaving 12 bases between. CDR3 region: CASSQERRFYGYTF. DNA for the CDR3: TGTGCCAGCAGCCAGGAACGAAGGTTCTATGGCTACACCTTC. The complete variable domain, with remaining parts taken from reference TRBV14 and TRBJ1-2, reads EAGVTQFPSHSVIEKGQTVTLRCDPISGHDNLYWYRRVMGKEIKFLLHFVKESKQDESGMPNNRFLAERTGGTYSTLKVQPAELEDSGVYFCASSQERRFYGYTFGSGTRLTVV.

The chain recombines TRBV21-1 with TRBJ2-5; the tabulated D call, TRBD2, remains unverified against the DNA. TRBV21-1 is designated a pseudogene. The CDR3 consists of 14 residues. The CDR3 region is CASSKLRLSRTQYF. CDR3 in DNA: TGTGCCAGCAGCAAATTACGCCTTTCGAGGACCCAGTACTTC.

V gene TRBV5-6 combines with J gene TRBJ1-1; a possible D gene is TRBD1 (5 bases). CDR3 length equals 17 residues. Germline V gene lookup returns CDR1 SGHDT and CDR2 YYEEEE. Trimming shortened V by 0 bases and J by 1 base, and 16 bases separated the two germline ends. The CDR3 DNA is TGTGCCAGCAGCTTGGGGAAGGCAGGGCCGAGGAACACTGAAGCTTTCTTT. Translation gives CASSLGKAGPRNTEAFF. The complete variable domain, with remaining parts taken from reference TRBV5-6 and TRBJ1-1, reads DAGVTQSPTHLIKTRGQQVTLRCSPKSGHDTVSWYQQALGQGPQFIFQYYEEEERQRGNFPDRFSGHQFPNYSSELNVNALLLGDSALYLCASSLGKAGPRNTEAFFGQGTRLTVV.

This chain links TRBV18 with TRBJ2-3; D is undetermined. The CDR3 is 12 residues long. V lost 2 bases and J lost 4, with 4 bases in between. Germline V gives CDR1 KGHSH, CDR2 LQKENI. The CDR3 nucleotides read TGTGCCAGCTCACCATACCCAGATACGCAGTATTTT. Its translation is CASSPYPDTQYF.

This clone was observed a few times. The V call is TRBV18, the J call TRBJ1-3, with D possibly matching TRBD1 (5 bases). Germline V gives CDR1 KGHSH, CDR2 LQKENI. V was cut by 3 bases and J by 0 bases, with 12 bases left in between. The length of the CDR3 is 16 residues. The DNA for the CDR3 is TGTGCCAGCTCACCCGGGGCCGGCGGCTCTGGAAACACCATATATTTT. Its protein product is CASSPGAGGSGNTIYF.

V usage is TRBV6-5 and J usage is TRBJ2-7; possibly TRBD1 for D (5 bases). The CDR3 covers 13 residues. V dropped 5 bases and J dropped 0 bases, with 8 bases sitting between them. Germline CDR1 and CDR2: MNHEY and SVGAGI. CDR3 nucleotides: TGTGCCAGCAGTCGACAGATCTCCTACGAGCAGTACTTC. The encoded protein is CASSRQISYEQYF.

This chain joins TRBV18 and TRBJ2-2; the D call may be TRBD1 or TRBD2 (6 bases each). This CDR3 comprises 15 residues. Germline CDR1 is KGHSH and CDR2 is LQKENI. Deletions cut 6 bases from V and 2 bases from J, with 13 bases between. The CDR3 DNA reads TGTGCCAGCTCTTCCGGAGGGGGAAACACCGGGGAGCTGTTTTTT. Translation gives CASSSGGGNTGELFF.

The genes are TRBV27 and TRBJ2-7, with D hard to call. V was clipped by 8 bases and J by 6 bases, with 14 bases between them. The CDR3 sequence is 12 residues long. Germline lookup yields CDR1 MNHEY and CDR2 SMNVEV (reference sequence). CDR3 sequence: CASPTLPVEQYF. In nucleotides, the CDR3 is TGTGCCAGCCCCACGCTTCCCGTCGAGCAGTACTTC.

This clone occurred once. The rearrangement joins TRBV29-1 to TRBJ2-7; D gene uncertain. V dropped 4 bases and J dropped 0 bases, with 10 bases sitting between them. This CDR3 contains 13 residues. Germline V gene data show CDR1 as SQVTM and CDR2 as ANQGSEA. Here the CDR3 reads CSVGSRSSYEQYF. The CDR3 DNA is TGCAGCGTTGGGTCTAGGAGCTCCTACGAGCAGTACTTC.

The CDR3 DNA follows: TGTGCCAGCAGTTTAGTGGGCCAGAACACTGAAGCTTTCTTT. It yields the protein CASSLVGQNTEAFF. The V call is TRBV27, the J call TRBJ1-1; D unresolved. CDR3 length: 14 residues. Trimming removed 2 bases from V and 1 base from J, with 8 bases in between. The germline CDR1 and CDR2 sequences are MNHEY and SMNVEV (reference sequence).

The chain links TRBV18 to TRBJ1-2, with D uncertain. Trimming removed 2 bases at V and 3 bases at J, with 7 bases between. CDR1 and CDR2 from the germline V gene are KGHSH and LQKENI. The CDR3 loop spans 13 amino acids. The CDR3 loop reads CASSPTEDYGYTF. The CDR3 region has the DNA TGTGCCAGCTCACCAACGGAGGACTATGGCTACACCTTC.

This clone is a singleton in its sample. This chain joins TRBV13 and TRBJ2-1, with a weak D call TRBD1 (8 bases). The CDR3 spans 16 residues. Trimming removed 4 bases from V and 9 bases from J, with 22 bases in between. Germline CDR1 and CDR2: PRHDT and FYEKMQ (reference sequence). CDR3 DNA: TGTGCCAGCAGCTCCGGGTGGACAGGGAGGGGAGGTGAGCAGTTCTTC. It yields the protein CASSSGWTGRGGEQFF.

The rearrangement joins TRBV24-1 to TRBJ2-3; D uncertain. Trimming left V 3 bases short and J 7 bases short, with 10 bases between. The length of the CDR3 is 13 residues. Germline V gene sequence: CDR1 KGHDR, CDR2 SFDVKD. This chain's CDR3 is CATSDPPAHTQYF. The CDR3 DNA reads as TGTGCCACCAGTGATCCCCCCGCCCATACGCAGTATTTT.

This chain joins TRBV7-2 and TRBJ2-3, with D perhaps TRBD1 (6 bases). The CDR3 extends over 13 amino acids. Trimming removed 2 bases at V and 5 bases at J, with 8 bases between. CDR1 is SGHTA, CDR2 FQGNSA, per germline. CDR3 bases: TGTGCCAGCAGCTTAATCAGGGGAGATACGCAGTATTTT. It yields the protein CASSLIRGDTQYF.

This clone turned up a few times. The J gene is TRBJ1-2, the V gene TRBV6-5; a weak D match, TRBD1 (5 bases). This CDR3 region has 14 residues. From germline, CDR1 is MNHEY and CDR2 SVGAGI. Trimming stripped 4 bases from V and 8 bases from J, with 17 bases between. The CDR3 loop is CASSSGLPSGGYTF. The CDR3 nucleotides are TGTGCCAGCAGTTCGGGACTGCCAAGTGGCGGCTACACCTTC.

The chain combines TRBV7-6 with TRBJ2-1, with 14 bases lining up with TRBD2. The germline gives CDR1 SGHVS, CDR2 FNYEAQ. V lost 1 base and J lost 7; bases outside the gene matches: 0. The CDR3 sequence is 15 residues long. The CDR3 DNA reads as TGTGCCAGCAGCTTAGGACTAGCGGGGGGGAATGAGCAGTTCTTC. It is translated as CASSLGLAGGNEQFF.